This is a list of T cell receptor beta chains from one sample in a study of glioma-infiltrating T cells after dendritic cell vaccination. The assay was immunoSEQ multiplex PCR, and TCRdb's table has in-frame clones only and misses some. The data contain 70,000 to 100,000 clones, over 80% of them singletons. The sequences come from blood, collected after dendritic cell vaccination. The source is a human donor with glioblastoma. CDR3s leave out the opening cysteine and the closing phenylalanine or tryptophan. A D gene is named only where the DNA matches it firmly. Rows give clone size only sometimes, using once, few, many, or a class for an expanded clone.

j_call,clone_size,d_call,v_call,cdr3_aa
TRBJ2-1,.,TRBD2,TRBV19,ASSSREAEQF
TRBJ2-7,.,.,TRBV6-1,ASSEETGLSYEQY
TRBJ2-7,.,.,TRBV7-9,ASSGSGSGEQY
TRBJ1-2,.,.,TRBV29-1,SVEGGQKIYGYT
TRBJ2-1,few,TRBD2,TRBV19,ASSSLAGWYEQF
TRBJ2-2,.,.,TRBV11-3,ASSLEGANTGELF
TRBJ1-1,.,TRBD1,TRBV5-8,ASTQDRENTEAF
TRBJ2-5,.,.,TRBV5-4,ASSLGGGNGETQY
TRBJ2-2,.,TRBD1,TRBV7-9,ASSETGTSGELF
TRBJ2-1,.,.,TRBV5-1,ASSLVGGGNNEQF
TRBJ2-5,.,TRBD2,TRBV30,AWSPLAGGPETQY
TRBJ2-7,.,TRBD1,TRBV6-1,ASSDERDRAPEQY
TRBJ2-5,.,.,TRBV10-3,ATKEGNTQETQY
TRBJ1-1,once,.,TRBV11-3,ASSLSRTAEAF
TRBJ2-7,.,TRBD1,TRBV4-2,ASSQDSRGLGEQY
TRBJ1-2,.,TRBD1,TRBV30,AWNKIRIGTGGPGGYT
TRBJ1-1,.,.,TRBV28,ASSDPTEAF
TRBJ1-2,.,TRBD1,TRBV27,ASSPTGSWNYGYT
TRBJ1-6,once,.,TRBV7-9,ASSFRDTGSPLH
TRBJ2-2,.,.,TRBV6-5,ASSYTQGPGELF
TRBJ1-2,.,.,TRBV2,ASSEAASLGGYT
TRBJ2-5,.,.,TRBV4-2,ASSPLVQENQETQY
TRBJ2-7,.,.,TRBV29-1,SVRGGEGEQY
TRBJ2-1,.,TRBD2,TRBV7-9,ASSLVLAGGHEQF
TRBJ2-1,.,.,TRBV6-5,ASSYRGDTAYNEQF
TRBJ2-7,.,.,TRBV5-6,ASSLISSYEQY
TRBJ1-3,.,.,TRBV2,ASSDTAGSGNTIY
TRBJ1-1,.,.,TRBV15,ATSRDFGGSNTEAF
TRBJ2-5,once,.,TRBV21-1,ASSKPGQEVKETQY
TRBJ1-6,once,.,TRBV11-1,ASSSGSNSPLH
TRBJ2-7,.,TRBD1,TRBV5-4,ASSLVLTGGTYEQY
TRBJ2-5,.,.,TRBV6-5,ASGTQETQY
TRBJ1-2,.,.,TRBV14,ASSPSSYGYT
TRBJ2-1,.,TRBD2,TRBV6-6,ASSHRLAGDNEQF
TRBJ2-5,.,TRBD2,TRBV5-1,ASSLVGRGAQETQY
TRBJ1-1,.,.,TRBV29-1,SGGDLNTEAF
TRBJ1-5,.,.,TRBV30,AWSGGPAQPQH
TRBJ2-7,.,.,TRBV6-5,ASSYSLPPRGYEQY
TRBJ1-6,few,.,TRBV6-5,ASSDRYNSPLH
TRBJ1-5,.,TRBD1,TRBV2,ASSTDRGENQPQH
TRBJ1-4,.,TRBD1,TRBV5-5,ASSTWDRTNEKLF
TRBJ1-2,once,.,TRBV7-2,ASSLSRVEAHYGYT
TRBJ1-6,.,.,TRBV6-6,ASSSDDSSSSPLH
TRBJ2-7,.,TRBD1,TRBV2,ASSSDRDPHEQY
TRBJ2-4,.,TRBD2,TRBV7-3,ASSLMRGTPIQY